These 32 T cell receptor beta chains share one sample of origin, sequenced in a study of regulatory T cells in long-lasting Graves disease. HTBI primers from iRepertoire and Arm-PCR of CDR3 regions yielded the TCR beta libraries. TCRdb reprocessed the multiplex PCR reads with MiXCR, giving one entry per CDR3 protein. This sample yields some 400,000 distinct CDR3 sequences, of which 14% to 15% are seen a single time; over 15% belongs to the top ten. Time point reported: newly diagnosed GD, antithyroid drugs for less than 3 months. Isolated PBMC RNA provided the starting material for the TCR library. This same sample was also taken into another study, of T cells in Graves' hyperthyroidism and ophthalmopathy.

Sequencing used peripheral blood mononuclear cells (PBMCs), obtained at new diagnosis, from a patient treated with antithyroid drugs. These receptors were taken from a woman aged 25 to 39 with Graves disease.

This clonotype was counted only a few times. The chain has TRBV6-5 and TRBJ1-6; D not certain. Germline lookup yields CDR1 MNHEY and CDR2 SVGAGI. This CDR3 region has 15 residues. V was cut by 0 bases and J by 7 bases, with 10 bases left in between. CDR3 amino acids: CASSYSRPENSPLHF. DNA for the CDR3: TGTGCCAGCAGTTACTCACGACCTGAAAATTCACCCCTCCACTTT.

This clonotype was picked up a small number of times. The J gene is TRBJ1-4, the V gene TRBV12-3 or TRBV12-4; no clear D. This CDR3 has 14 amino acids. The V end was cut by 8 bases, the J end by 5 bases, with 15 bases between. The CDR3 bases are TGTGCCAGCCTAAATACCCCCCGAAATGAAAAACTGTTTTTT. Translation: CASLNTPRNEKLFF.

This clonotype was seen at least ten times. This chain connects TRBV18 to TRBJ1-2; a weak D match, TRBD1 (6 bases). In germline, CDR1 is KGHSH, CDR2 LQKENI. V lost 0 bases and J lost 6, with 11 bases in between. This CDR3 is built from 14 residues. The CDR3 sequence: CASSPPIQGHGYTF. The CDR3 region has the DNA TGTGCCAGCTCACCACCGATACAGGGTCATGGCTACACCTTC.

In its sample, this clonotype was seen many times. This chain joins TRBV28 and TRBJ2-4, with TRBD1 identical over 7 bases. This CDR3 region has 14 residues. V lost 2 bases and J lost 6; bases outside the gene matches: 4. Germline V CDR1 and CDR2: MDHEN, SYDVKM. CDR3 DNA: TGTGCCAGCAGTTTAGGGACAGACACAAACATTCAGTACTTC. As protein: CASSLGTDTNIQYF. Full variable domain (rest looked up from reference TRBV28 and TRBJ2-4): DVKVTQSSRYLVKRTGEKVFLECVQDMDHENMFWYRQDPGLGLRLIYFSYDVKMKEKGDIPEGYSVSREKKERFSLILESASTNQTSMYLCASSLGTDTNIQYFGAGTRLSVL.

This clonotype has just a few counts. This chain's CDR3 is CASSRNRVNYGYTF. The CDR3 bases are TGTGCCAGCAGCAGAAACAGGGTTAACTATGGCTACACCTTC. This chain joins TRBV7-9 and TRBJ1-2, with D possibly being TRBD1 (6 bases). The CDR3 contains 14 residues. Per germline, CDR1 SEHNR and CDR2 FQNEAQ (reference sequence). V gave up 5 bases and J gave up 1 base, with 11 bases separating them.

This clonotype was counted only a few times. The chain combines TRBV29-1 with TRBJ1-4; maybe TRBD1 (5 bases). V lost 5 bases to trimming and J lost 5 bases, with 12 bases between them. Germline-derived CDR1 and CDR2 are SQVTM and ANQGSEA. There are 13 residues in the CDR3. The DNA for the CDR3 is TGCAGCGTTCGGGGGGGGAAGAATGAAAAACTGTTTTTT. It translates to CSVRGGKNEKLFF. The variable domain in full, with the rest retrieved from reference TRBV29-1 and TRBJ1-4, is SAVISQKPSRDICQRGTSLTIQCQVDSQVTMMFWYRQQPGQSLTLIATANQGSEATYESGFVIDKFPISRPNLTFSTLTVSNMSPEDSSIYLCSVRGGKNEKLFFGSGTQLSVL.

This sequence joins TRBV30 and TRBJ2-5; D not resolved. The CDR3 extends over 13 amino acids. V gave up 0 bases and J gave up 2 bases, with 7 bases separating them. The germline gives CDR1 GTSNPN, CDR2 SVGIG (reference sequence). CDR3 sequence reads: CAWSVLRQETQYF. In DNA form, the CDR3 reads TGTGCCTGGAGTGTACTGAGGCAAGAGACCCAGTACTTC. Filled out from reference TRBV30 and TRBJ2-5, the complete variable domain reads SQTIHQWPATLVQPVGSPLSLECTVEGTSNPNLYWYRQAAGRGLQLLFYSVGIGQISSEVPQNLSASRPQDRQFILSSKKLLLSDSGFYLCAWSVLRQETQYFGPGTRLLVL.

This clonotype was seen many times. The chain combines TRBV12-3 or TRBV12-4 with TRBJ2-1; D not resolved. Trimming removed 6 bases from V and 0 bases from J, with 6 bases in between. The CDR3 runs 13 residues. The CDR3 loop reads CASRQYSYNEQFF. The CDR3 nucleotides read TGTGCCAGCAGGCAGTACTCCTACAATGAGCAGTTCTTC.

The gene calls are TRBV20-1 and TRBJ1-4; D might be TRBD1 (5 bases). CDR1 is DFQATT, CDR2 SNEGSKA, per germline (reference sequence). The CDR3 spans 13 residues. Trimming cost V 7 bases and J 12 bases, with 21 bases left between them. The CDR3 DNA sequence: TGCAGTGTGTTTTTTCAGGGAACGGGACAACTGTTTTTT. As protein: CSVFFQGTGQLFF.

There are a few counts of this clonotype. This rearrangement joins TRBV4-1 to TRBJ2-2, with 7 bases matching TRBD2. In germline, CDR1 is MGHRA, CDR2 YSYEKL. J gave up 2 bases and V 4 bases, and 7 bases lay outside the gene matches. This CDR3 contains 16 residues. The CDR3 DNA sequence: TGCGCCAGCAGCCCCCGGTCTAGCGGAAACACCGGGGAGCTGTTTTTT. This encodes CASSPRSSGNTGELFF.

The gene calls are TRBV29-1 and TRBJ2-7; D is perhaps TRBD1 or TRBD2 (5 bases each). The CDR3 runs to 14 residues. Trimming shortened V by 4 bases and J by 5 bases, and 18 bases separated the two germline ends. Germline values: CDR1 SQVTM, CDR2 ANQGSEA. Written as DNA, the CDR3 is TGCAGCGTTGTTGGAGACGGGGACGGGGACGAGCAGTACTTC. Translation gives CSVVGDGDGDEQYF.

The chain employs TRBV5-1 and TRBJ2-5; 7 positions agree with TRBD1. There are 16 residues in the CDR3. V lost 3 bases, J lost 2 bases, and 10 bases stayed unmatched. The germline CDR1 and CDR2 sequences are SGHRS and YFSETQ. DNA of the CDR3: TGCGCCAGCAGCTCAAATCCGGGACAGTTACAAGAGACCCAGTACTTC. The encoded protein is CASSSNPGQLQETQYF.

This clonotype was seen at least ten times. Here the CDR3 reads CASSSRRGVLYNEQFF. The CDR3 nucleotides are TGTGCCAGCAGCTCAAGGCGGGGGGTTCTGTACAATGAGCAGTTCTTC. The rearrangement joins TRBV7-9 to TRBJ2-1; 8 bases fit TRBD2. The CDR3 contains 16 residues. Germline CDR1 is SEHNR and CDR2 is FQNEAQ (reference sequence). With 4 bases clipped from V and 4 bases from J, the junction kept 9 bases outside the gene matches.

The J gene is TRBJ2-7, the V gene TRBV10-3; possibly TRBD1 or TRBD2 for D (5 bases each). Deletions cut 6 bases from V and 1 base from J, with 10 bases between. The CDR3 totals 13 residues. Germline CDR1 reads ENHRY; CDR2 reads SYGVKD. CDR3 nucleotide sequence: TGTGCCATCAGCGACAGCGGTTCCTACGAGCAGTACTTC. This translates into CAISDSGSYEQYF.

A note on this clonotype: This sequence is one base from a far larger clone and is likely a read error. The chain has TRBV20-1 and TRBJ2-7; no firm D call. CDR1 and CDR2 from the germline V gene are DFQATT and SNEGSKA (reference sequence). V shed 5 bases and J shed 7 bases, with 27 bases lying between them. The CDR3 spans 16 residues. The CDR3 region has the DNA TGCAGTGCTCATTCCTCGACTGGCCCCTCCTACAATGAGCAGTACTTC. Its protein is CSAHSSTGPSYNEQYF.

V usage is TRBV6-1 and J usage is TRBJ1-1, with D unresolved. There are 14 residues in the CDR3. Germline V gene data show CDR1 as MNHNS and CDR2 as SASEGT. V was clipped by 10 bases and J by 4 bases, with 19 bases between them. The CDR3 DNA reads as TGTGCCACCTTCGGTAAGCTCCCCGGCACTGAAGCTTTCTTT. It specifies CATFGKLPGTEAFF.

This clonotype was counted many times. This chain uses TRBV13 with TRBJ2-1, with D perhaps matching TRBD2 (5 bases). CDR1 PRHDT and CDR2 FYEKMQ come from the germline V gene (reference sequence). There are 13 residues in the CDR3. The V end was cut by 5 bases, the J end by 6 bases, with 11 bases between. The CDR3 sequence is CASSADGVNEQFF. The CDR3 DNA reads TGTGCCAGCAGCGCCGACGGGGTCAATGAGCAGTTCTTC.

This sequence joins TRBV28 and TRBJ2-3; 8 positions agree with TRBD1. Germline values: CDR1 MDHEN, CDR2 SYDVKM. The CDR3 contains 13 residues. The V gene end was trimmed by 2 bases and the J gene end by 6 bases; junction bases not matched to a gene: 1. In DNA, the CDR3 is TGTGCCAGCAGTTTAAGGACAGGGGATACGCAGTATTTT. It translates to CASSLRTGDTQYF.

This clonotype was detected ten times or more. This chain connects TRBV20-1 to TRBJ2-5; 8 nucleotides match TRBD2. CDR3 length: 14 residues. CDR1 and CDR2 (germline): DFQATT, SNEGSKA (reference sequence). Unmatched junction bases numbered 10, after V lost 5 bases and J lost 5 bases. The CDR3 DNA reads as TGCAGTGCTTTGGCCAGCGGGAGCGGGGAGACCCAGTACTTC. It translates to CSALASGSGETQYF.

This clonotype appeared a few times. V gene TRBV4-1 combines with J gene TRBJ2-7; no firm D call. V lost 2 bases and J lost 3, with 5 bases in between. CDR3 length: 12 residues. The V gene's germline CDR1 is MGHRA and CDR2 YSYEKL. CDR3 nucleotide sequence: TGCGCCAGCAGCCAAAACAACTACGAGCAGTACTTC. Translation gives CASSQNNYEQYF.

This chain joins TRBV28 and TRBJ2-2; D not certain. With 6 bases removed from V and 7 bases from J, the gap between germline ends came to 18 bases. CDR3 length: 15 amino acids. Per the germline V gene, CDR1 is MDHEN and CDR2 is SYDVKM. Here the CDR3 reads CASSLGLGIHGELFF. CDR3 DNA: TGTGCCAGCAGCTTGGGGTTAGGGATCCACGGGGAGCTGTTTTTT.

This clonotype was seen ten or more times. This chain uses TRBV28 with TRBJ2-1; D is possibly TRBD1 (5 bases). The CDR3 sequence is 14 residues long. CDR1 MDHEN and CDR2 SYDVKM come from the germline V gene. V shed 4 bases and J shed 6 bases, with 13 bases lying between them. CDR3 bases: TGTGCCAGCAGTTCGAACGACAGCCCCAATGAGCAGTTCTTC. Translation: CASSSNDSPNEQFF.

This clonotype was counted ten times or more. The V call is TRBV5-1, the J call TRBJ2-2; 7 bases line up with TRBD2. The CDR3 contains 16 residues. CDR1 is SGHRS, CDR2 YFSETQ, per germline. J gave up 0 bases and V 4 bases, and 6 bases lay outside the gene matches. Here the CDR3 reads CASSPLSGTNTGELFF. The CDR3 region has the DNA TGCGCCAGCAGCCCCCTCAGCGGGACGAACACCGGGGAGCTGTTTTTT.

This clonotype was observed a handful of times. The gene calls are TRBV5-4 and TRBJ2-6; 7 bases match TRBD2. The CDR3 covers 16 residues. Germline trimming cut 3 bases from V and 2 bases from J; bases unmatched to any gene: 5. Germline V CDR1 and CDR2: SGHNT, YYREEE (reference sequence). The CDR3 DNA reads as TGTGCCAGCAGCTGGGGGGGGGAGACTGGGGCCAACGTCCTGACTTTC. It is translated as CASSWGGETGANVLTF. Using reference TRBV5-4 and TRBJ2-6 for the parts outside the CDR3, the full variable domain is ETGVTQSPTHLIKTRGQQVTLRCSSQSGHNTVSWYQQALGQGPQFIFQYYREEENGRGNFPPRFSGLQFPNYSSELNVNALELDDSALYLCASSWGGETGANVLTFGAGSRLTVL.

The chain combines TRBV12-3 or TRBV12-4 with TRBJ2-5; TRBD2 matches 7 bases. The CDR3 is 14 amino acids. J was trimmed by 5 bases and V by 3 bases; bases with no gene match: 6. The CDR3 DNA reads TGTGCCAGCAGTTTCAGTGGGAGGGCGGAGACCCAGTACTTC. It specifies CASSFSGRAETQYF.

The V and J genes are TRBV6-2 or TRBV6-3 and TRBJ2-7, with unresolved D. The V and J ends lost 0 bases and 0 bases respectively, with 9 bases between them. There are 15 residues in the CDR3. From germline, CDR1 is MNHEY and CDR2 SVGEGT. The CDR3 is CASSYSNRGSYEQYF. CDR3 bases: TGTGCCAGCAGTTACTCGAATCGTGGCTCCTACGAGCAGTACTTC.

This chain joins TRBV5-4 and TRBJ1-1; TRBD1 matches at 7 bases. Looked up from germline, CDR1 is SGHNT and CDR2 is YYREEE (reference sequence). The CDR3 extends over 15 amino acids. Trimming at V came to 0 bases and at J to 1 base, leaving 3 bases not matched to a gene. The CDR3 DNA follows: TGTGCCAGCAGCTTGGTACAGGGGAAGAACACTGAAGCTTTCTTT. Amino acids: CASSLVQGKNTEAFF.

This chain links TRBV7-3 with TRBJ2-1; 10 nucleotides match TRBD2. The V gene's germline CDR1 is SGHTA and CDR2 FQGTGA. This CDR3 has 14 residues. V trimming: 8 bases; J trimming: 5 bases; junction bases outside the gene matches: 6. CDR3 DNA: TGTGCCAGCGGTCTACTAGCGGGACACAATGAGCAGTTCTTC. Translating it yields CASGLLAGHNEQFF.

Only a few counts were recorded for this clonotype. The rearrangement joins TRBV10-1 to TRBJ2-2; 11 bases align to TRBD2. Losses at the gene ends were 3 bases for V and 1 base for J; bases not matched to a gene: 7. The CDR3 is made up of 18 amino acids. Germline-derived CDR1 and CDR2 are WNHNN and SYGVQD (reference sequence). The CDR3 nucleotides are TGCGCCAGCAGTGACGCTACGACTAGCGGGGTGAACACCGGGGAGCTGTTTTTT. This codes for CASSDATTSGVNTGELFF.

This clonotype has a handful of counts. V gene TRBV24-1 combines with J gene TRBJ2-3; perhaps TRBD1 as D (6 bases). Deletions cut 4 bases from V and 7 bases from J, with 11 bases between. There are 13 residues in the CDR3. CDR1 KGHDR and CDR2 SFDVKD come from the germline V gene. CDR3 in amino acids: CATSDYRDHTQYF. The CDR3 DNA sequence: TGTGCCACCAGTGACTACAGGGATCATACGCAGTATTTT.

This clonotype was seen many times. This chain links TRBV2 with TRBJ2-7, with D possibly being TRBD2 (5 bases). Trimming removed 3 bases from V and 4 bases from J, with 16 bases in between. CDR1 SNHLY and CDR2 FYNNEI come from the germline V gene. The CDR3 is 15 amino acids. CDR3: CASSDARGPPYEQYF. In DNA form, the CDR3 reads TGTGCCAGCAGTGATGCGCGCGGGCCCCCTTACGAGCAGTACTTC.

The rearrangement uses TRBV27 and TRBJ2-3, with D possibly called TRBD1 or TRBD2 (6 bases each). CDR3 length: 16 amino acids. V was trimmed by 5 bases and J by 3 bases, leaving 18 bases between them. Looked up from germline, CDR1 is MNHEY and CDR2 is SMNVEV (reference sequence). The CDR3 region is CASSPRGVMGTDTQYF. The CDR3 DNA follows: TGTGCCAGCAGTCCAAGGGGGGTTATGGGTACAGATACGCAGTATTTT.